The 23 T cell receptor beta chains below all came from one sample that was sequenced in a study of T cells in Graves' hyperthyroidism and ophthalmopathy. It was RNA transcripts that yielded the amplified TCR beta CDR3 regions. HTBI primers drove first-round RT-PCR of the TCR CDR3. TCRdb re-called the multiplex PCR reads with MiXCR, one entry per CDR3 protein. The sample shows approximately 410,000 distinct CDR3 sequences, around 15% of them seen only once. Sequencing was performed on blood. Source of these receptors: a woman aged 18-29 years with Graves' hyperthyroidism.

About this clonotype itself: This may stem from a read error, because a much larger clone lies one nucleotide away. This chain joins TRBV5-1 and TRBJ2-7; D perhaps matches TRBD2 (5 bases). Per germline, CDR1 SGHRS and CDR2 YFSETQ. The CDR3 runs to 17 residues. The chain's CDR3 is CVSSFGLKPSSSYEQYF. CDR3 bases: TGCGTCAGCAGCTTTGGACTCAAGCCGTCTAGCTCCTACGAGCAGTACTTC. Using reference TRBV5-1 and TRBJ2-7 for the parts outside the CDR3, the full variable domain is KAGVTQTPRYLIKTRGQQVTLSCSPISGHRSVSWYQQTPGQGLQFLFEYFSETQRNKGNFPGRFSGRQFSNSRSEMNVSTLELGDSALYLCVSSFGLKPSSSYEQYFGPGTRLTVT.

The V and J genes are TRBV20-1 and TRBJ1-2; D not resolved. CDR1 and CDR2 from the germline V gene are DFQATT and SNEGSKA (reference sequence). The CDR3 runs 15 residues. The V gene lost 0 bases and the J gene lost 3 bases, with 14 bases spanning the gap. The CDR3 spells CSAREAGRADYGYTF. The DNA for the CDR3 is TGCAGTGCTAGAGAAGCGGGTCGGGCAGACTATGGCTACACCTTC.

This clonotype was observed many times. The V gene is TRBV20-1, the J gene TRBJ2-4, with 8 bases aligning to TRBD1. The junction had 7 bases not matched to a gene; V was cut back by 6 bases and J by 9 bases. Germline assignment: CDR1 DFQATT and CDR2 SNEGSKA (reference sequence). The CDR3 is 12 amino acids. CDR3 sequence: CSAEDRAPIQYF. The CDR3 DNA sequence: TGCAGTGCAGAGGACAGGGCCCCCATTCAGTACTTC.

This clonotype has only a few counts. This chain links TRBV5-1 with TRBJ1-6; tentative D call: TRBD1 (6 bases). Germline values: CDR1 SGHRS, CDR2 YFSETQ. The CDR3 is 13 residues long. The V end was cut by 4 bases, the J end by 5 bases, with 7 bases between. CDR3 region: CASSGDNNSPLHF. The CDR3 DNA reads as TGCGCCAGCAGCGGGGACAATAATTCACCCCTCCACTTT. Full variable domain (outside the CDR3, taken from reference TRBV5-1 and TRBJ1-6): KAGVTQTPRYLIKTRGQQVTLSCSPISGHRSVSWYQQTPGQGLQFLFEYFSETQRNKGNFPGRFSGRQFSNSRSEMNVSTLELGDSALYLCASSGDNNSPLHFGNGTRLTVT.

This clonotype occurred many times. The rearrangement uses TRBV7-3 and TRBJ2-1, with TRBD1 matching 8 bases. From germline, CDR1 is SGHTA and CDR2 FQGTGA. J lost 11 bases, V lost 4 bases, and 10 bases had no gene match. CDR3 length: 14 residues. The chain's CDR3 is CASSSQAGGDKQFF. The CDR3 nucleotides read TGTGCCAGCAGCTCCCAGGCAGGGGGCGATAAGCAGTTCTTC.

This clonotype appeared many times. The genes are TRBV30 and TRBJ2-5; maybe TRBD2 (5 bases). Germline V gives CDR1 GTSNPN, CDR2 SVGIG (reference sequence). V was shortened by 5 bases and J by 4 bases, with 23 bases between the two germline ends. The CDR3 covers 16 residues. The CDR3 nucleotides are TGTGCCTGGGTCGTCGGAGGAGCCAACCTGCGAGAGACCCAGTACTTC. It translates to CAWVVGGANLRETQYF.

J is TRBJ1-4 and V is TRBV6-5; 8 bases line up with TRBD1. The V gene's germline CDR1 is MNHEY and CDR2 SVGAGI. This CDR3 has 14 amino acids. The V segment lost 0 bases and the J segment 8 bases; nucleotides outside the gene matches: 2. The CDR3 DNA reads as TGTGCCAGCAGTTACTCGGGACAGGACGAAAAACTGTTTTTT. Its translation: CASSYSGQDEKLFF.

This clonotype occurred many times. The rearrangement joins TRBV3-1 to TRBJ1-1; D gene ambiguous. CDR3 size: 15 residues. Trimming pared 0 bases from V and 1 base from J, leaving 9 bases between. Germline CDR1 reads LGHDT; CDR2 reads YNNKEL (reference sequence). In DNA form, the CDR3 reads TGTGCCAGCAGCCAAGAATCGGGAGCGAACACTGAAGCTTTCTTT. It yields the protein CASSQESGANTEAFF.

Many counts were recorded for this clonotype. The V gene is TRBV12-3 or TRBV12-4, the J gene TRBJ2-7; D is uncertain. This CDR3 spans 12 amino acids. V was shortened by 3 bases and J by 8 bases, with 11 bases between the two germline ends. The CDR3 region has the DNA TGTGCCAGCAGTTTCCATGTGGGGAAGCAGTACTTC. This codes for CASSFHVGKQYF.

This clonotype was detected ten times or more. The gene calls are TRBV18 and TRBJ1-2; D gene ambiguous. The germline CDR1 and CDR2 sequences are KGHSH and LQKENI. The V and J ends lost 3 bases and 2 bases respectively, with 10 bases between them. CDR3 length: 14 amino acids. The CDR3 region is CASSPSDLNYGYTF. CDR3 bases: TGTGCCAGCTCACCGTCGGACTTGAACTATGGCTACACCTTC.

The table lists this clonotype with many counts. Here the CDR3 reads CASSLVPGGDYEQYF. The CDR3 DNA follows: TGTGCCAGCAGTCTAGTCCCAGGGGGAGACTACGAGCAGTACTTC. The chain links TRBV27 to TRBJ2-7; TRBD1 aligns across 7 bases. This CDR3 contains 15 residues. V trimming: 5 bases; J trimming: 3 bases; junction bases outside the gene matches: 10. Germline V gives CDR1 MNHEY, CDR2 SMNVEV (reference sequence).

This clonotype occurred many times. The rearrangement uses TRBV27 and TRBJ2-1; TRBD1 aligns across 8 bases. The CDR3 length is 14 residues. CDR1 MNHEY and CDR2 SMNVEV come from the germline V gene (reference sequence). V lost 5 bases and J lost 6; bases outside the gene matches: 6. CDR3 DNA sequence: TGTGCCAGCAGTAACACAGGGGGTGGCAATGAGCAGTTCTTC. It yields the protein CASSNTGGGNEQFF.

The chain uses TRBV30 and TRBJ1-2; D not certain. Trimming cost V 0 bases and J 2 bases, with 10 bases left between them. The CDR3 consists of 14 residues. Germline CDR1 is GTSNPN and CDR2 is SVGIG (reference sequence). The CDR3 DNA sequence: TGTGCCTGGAGTGTAAAGGCCTGGAACTATGGCTACACCTTC. As protein: CAWSVKAWNYGYTF. The full variable domain, its missing parts supplied by reference TRBV30 and TRBJ1-2, is SQTIHQWPATLVQPVGSPLSLECTVEGTSNPNLYWYRQAAGRGLQLLFYSVGIGQISSEVPQNLSASRPQDRQFILSSKKLLLSDSGFYLCAWSVKAWNYGYTFGSGTRLTVV.

This clonotype was counted many times. This chain uses TRBV28 with TRBJ1-1, with a weak D call TRBD1 (6 bases). V shed 6 bases and J shed 7 bases, with 12 bases lying between them. This CDR3 is built from 12 residues. Germline V gene lookup returns CDR1 MDHEN and CDR2 SYDVKM. The CDR3 loop reads CASRVEDSEAFF. CDR3 bases: TGTGCCAGCAGGGTAGAGGACAGTGAAGCTTTCTTT.

This clonotype was found many times. The chain carries TRBV25-1 and TRBJ2-5, with D possibly being TRBD2 (7 bases). The V end lost 2 bases, the J end lost 4 bases, and 17 bases lay between the germline ends. This CDR3 is 16 amino acids long. From germline, CDR1 is MGHDK and CDR2 SYGVNS. The CDR3 sequence: CASSEGNRGAGETQYF. The DNA for the CDR3 is TGTGCCAGCAGTGAAGGCAATCGGGGGGCCGGAGAGACCCAGTACTTC.

The chain links TRBV3-1 to TRBJ2-1; D gene unclear. Trimming removed 3 bases from V and 3 bases from J, with 6 bases in between. Germline V lookup: CDR1 LGHDT, CDR2 YNNKEL (reference sequence). The CDR3 totals 13 residues. CDR3 amino acids: CASSHLGYNEQFF. The CDR3 DNA reads TGTGCCAGCAGCCATCTGGGCTACAATGAGCAGTTCTTC.

Comment on this clonotype: With a much larger clone just one base away, this may be a read error. Lacking the conserved final phenylalanine or tryptophan, this CDR3 likely reflects a read error. The rearrangement joins TRBV18 to TRBJ1-4; D uncertain. The CDR3 loop spans 14 amino acids. V gave up 3 bases and J gave up 4 bases, with 9 bases separating them. Germline V gene sequence: CDR1 KGHSH, CDR2 LQKENI. Written as DNA, the CDR3 is TGTGCCAGCTCACCTTCCAGGCTTAATGAAAAACTGTTTCTT. The encoded protein is CASSPSRLNEKLFL.

This clonotype was observed a handful of times. The chain couples TRBV9 to TRBJ2-1; D call uncertain. The CDR3 contains 15 residues. The V gene's germline CDR1 is SGDLS and CDR2 YYNGEE. Trimming removed 0 bases from V and 3 bases from J, with 10 bases in between. As DNA, the CDR3 is TGTGCCAGCAGCGTAGAGTGGTTGAACTACAATGAGCAGTTCTTC. It specifies CASSVEWLNYNEQFF.

This clonotype was counted many times. The chain uses TRBV7-2 and TRBJ1-2, with a possible D match to TRBD1 (5 bases). The V end was cut by 2 bases, the J end by 8 bases, with 15 bases between. Looked up from germline, CDR1 is SGHTA and CDR2 is FQGNSA. This CDR3 contains 14 residues. The chain's CDR3 is CASSLTGVWQGYTF. For the CDR3, the DNA is TGTGCCAGCAGCTTAACGGGGGTCTGGCAGGGCTACACCTTC.

This clonotype was seen only a few times. The chain recombines TRBV28 with TRBJ1-1; D unresolved. Germline CDR1 reads MDHEN; CDR2 reads SYDVKM. With 4 bases removed from V and 0 bases from J, the gap between germline ends came to 9 bases. This CDR3 is built from 14 residues. CDR3 sequence reads: CASSYDTLNTEAFF. The CDR3 DNA is TGTGCCAGCAGTTACGACACCCTGAACACTGAAGCTTTCTTT.

This clonotype was seen at least ten times. The chain carries TRBV6-2 or TRBV6-3 and TRBJ1-2; D might be TRBD1 (6 bases). Per the germline V gene, CDR1 is MNHEY and CDR2 is SVGEGT. Trimming left V 11 bases short and J 8 bases short, with 24 bases between. CDR3 length: 14 amino acids. The CDR3 region has the DNA TGTGCCTGCCGGGACATCCCTCGAACGGGCGGCTACACCTTC. It yields the protein CACRDIPRTGGYTF.

This clonotype showed up many times. The CDR3 region has the DNA TGTGCCAGCAGCCAACTGGCGAGATCGGTTTTCTTT. Encoded protein: CASSQLARSVFF. The genes are TRBV3-1 and TRBJ1-1; D gene unclear. The germline gives CDR1 LGHDT, CDR2 YNNKEL (reference sequence). The V and J ends lost 2 bases and 13 bases respectively, with 14 bases between them. The CDR3 has 12 amino acids.

Regarding this clonotype: With a much larger clone just one base away, this may be a read error. V is TRBV2 and J is TRBJ1-6, with a tentative D call TRBD1 (5 bases). In germline, CDR1 is SNHLY, CDR2 FYNNEI. V shed 7 bases and J shed 0 bases, with 16 bases lying between them. This CDR3 spans 17 amino acids. CDR3 sequence reads: CASKGSRVHSYNSPLHF. The CDR3 nucleotides are TGTGCCAGCAAGGGATCCAGGGTTCACTCCTATAATTCACCCCTCCACTTT.